The rows below give T cell receptor beta chains drawn from one sample of a study of T cell responses to AZD1222 COVID-19 vaccine. Profiled with immunoSEQ multiplex PCR; TCRdb holds only in-frame clones, not every one. The sample consists of roughly 84,000 clones, nearly 90% of them appearing once. Sequences were derived from peripheral blood, sampled on day 0 of AZD1222 vaccination. The receptors originated from an adult in good health. Each CDR3 is given with its conserved first and last residue. A D gene is named only where the DNA matches it firmly. Not every row has a clone size; where given, it reads once, few, many or a size class.

TRBD2 . TRBJ2-1 TRBV11-2 TGTGCCAGCAGACCCACAGCGGGAGGAATCGGTGAGCAGTTCTTC CASRPTAGGIGEQFF
. . TRBJ1-1 TRBV7-3 TGTGCCAGCAGCTCGTCCGGGATGAACACTGAAGCTTTCTTT CASSSSGMNTEAFF
. . TRBJ1-1 TRBV6-5 TGTGCCAGCAGTTACTCGCGGGGGCGGGAAGCTTTCTTT CASSYSRGREAFF
. . TRBJ1-5 TRBV30 TGTGCCTGGAGTGTTGCCGGCCCGTACAATCAGCCCCAGCATTTT CAWSVAGPYNQPQHF
TRBD1 once TRBJ1-5 TRBV18 TGTGCCAGCTCCTACCAACGGCCGGGACAGCGCGGTCAGCCCCAGCATTTT CASSYQRPGQRGQPQHF
TRBD2 . TRBJ2-7 TRBV7-2 TGTGCCAGCAGCTTTGGCCTAGCGGGAGACAACTACGAGCAGTACTTC CASSFGLAGDNYEQYF
TRBD2 . TRBJ2-2 TRBV9 TGTGCCAGCAGCGTAACTAGCGGGAACACCGGGGAGCTGTTTTTT CASSVTSGNTGELFF
. . TRBJ1-2 TRBV5-1 TGCGCCAGCAGCCCCTACGACAGGCGAAAAGATGGCTACACCTTC CASSPYDRRKDGYTF
. . TRBJ1-2 TRBV30 TGTGCCTGGACCGACCCAGGGGACTATGGCTACACCTTC CAWTDPGDYGYTF
. . TRBJ1-2 TRBV20-1 TGCAGTGCTAGTGGTGGGCCGAAGCCCCATGGCTATGGCTACACCTTC CSASGGPKPHGYGYTF
. . TRBJ1-5 TRBV7-2 TGTGCCAGCAGCTTACTCCAGGGCAATCAGCCCCAGCATTTT CASSLLQGNQPQHF
. . TRBJ2-3 TRBV19 TGTGCCAGTAGTATAATCGGGGGAGTGGGAACAGATACGCAGTATTTT CASSIIGGVGTDTQYF
. . TRBJ1-2 TRBV14 TGTGCCAGCAGCCAATCCAGCAACTATGGCTACACCTTC CASSQSSNYGYTF
TRBD2 . TRBJ2-1 TRBV7-9 TGTGCCAGCAGCACGCTAGCGGGGGGACACAATGAGCAGTTCTTC CASSTLAGGHNEQFF
TRBD1 once TRBJ1-4 TRBV19 TGTGCCAGTAGCCGCGGACAGGGCGGTGAAAAACTGTTTTTT CASSRGQGGEKLFF
. . TRBJ1-3 TRBV11-2 TGTGCCAGCAGCCCCGGGTGGGGAAACACCATATATTTT CASSPGWGNTIYF
TRBD1 . TRBJ2-1 TRBV6-2/TRBV6-3 TGTGCCAGCAGTTACAAAGTTCAGGACAGGCTAAACCGAGGGATCTACAATGAGCAGTTCTTC CASSYKVQDRLNRGIYNEQFF
TRBD1 . TRBJ1-2 TRBV7-3 TGTGCCAGCACCCGGGGACAGCCTTATGGCTACACCTTC CASTRGQPYGYTF